This TCR beta chain was recovered during a study of T cells in localized non-small cell lung cancer. Trimming took 1 base from V and 0 from J; bases not matched to a gene: 4. The CDR3 is made up of 15 amino acids. Germline CDR1 is SQVTM and CDR2 is ANQGSEA. The repertoire was sequenced with immunoSEQ multiplex PCR; TCRdb's copy has only in-frame clones and lacks some. The sample has some 1,400 clones; roughly 20% are singletons. Study-level findings and limits: Heterogeneity remains possible, as sequencing covered one tumor region only. With higher T cell density in blood came longer overall survival.

A note on this clone: Its specificity is not known.

This sequence was found in a male donor older than 55 with stage I squamous cell lung carcinoma. The chain couples TRBV29-1 to TRBJ2-3, with 7 bases that match TRBD2. Source: normal lung tissue next to the tumor, taken before any cancer treatment. In nucleotides, the CDR3 is TGCAGCGTTGAAGGGACTAGTTATAGCACAGATACGCAGTATTTT. This gives the protein CSVEGTSYSTDTQYF.